This T cell receptor (beta chain) was observed in a study of chemoradiotherapy in HPV16-positive cancers. This clone was seen only once. The antigen is unknown. Study outcomes and limitations: Candidate HPV-specific clones and E7-related TCR motifs grew in tumor during treatment. Functional assays defining HPV-specific T cells used only a couple of HPV16-positive patients.

Repeated repertoire sampling spanned the course of chemoradiotherapy. Data came from immunoSEQ multiplex PCR; TCRdb stores just in-frame clones and leaves some out. The sample has some 70,000 clones; approximately 91% are singletons. This specimen was blood, taken from a patient who underwent chemoradiotherapy. The sequence derives from a human donor with HPV-associated anogenital cancer.

The CDR3: CASSLLAGSSTDTQYF. The CDR3 coding sequence is TGTGCCAGCAGTTTATTAGCGGGCTCTAGCACAGATACGCAGTATTTT. The chain uses TRBV27 and TRBJ2-3, with 7 bases that match TRBD2. Per germline, CDR1 MNHEY and CDR2 SMNVEV (reference sequence). The ends lost 1 base at V and 0 bases at J; junction bases unmatched: 4. This CDR3 region has 16 residues.